A single sample gave rise to the 15 T cell receptor beta chains below, sequenced in a study of T cell responses to AZD1222 COVID-19 vaccine listed by TCRdb under 2021. The library relied on the immunoSEQ multiplex PCR assay. In TCRdb, the immuneACCESS table is reduced to in-frame sequences with V and J assigned. These tables do not hold every clone; where another copy was compared, an unresolved V gene accounts for under half, and the others remain unexplained. The sample yields some 90,000 clones; 70% to 90% were counted once. Together, the top ten hold less than 15% of the sample. The meaning of the sample's time point label: baseline before first vaccination. The material sequenced was peripheral blood, taken on day 0 of AZD1222 vaccination. The receptors here all came from an adult in good health.

The chain couples TRBV2 to TRBJ2-2; 9 bases are a match to TRBD1. This CDR3 has 16 amino acids. V shed 8 bases and J 4 bases; nucleotides not matched to a gene: 11. Germline V gene data show CDR1 as SNHLY and CDR2 as FYNNEI. CDR3 in amino acids: CASSAMGQGFTGELFF. The CDR3 bases are TGTGCCAGCTCTGCAATGGGACAGGGTTTCACCGGGGAGCTGTTTTTT.

The V call is TRBV5-6, the J call TRBJ1-5; D is uncertain. V was pared by 1 base and J by 3 bases, with 14 bases between. The germline V gene has CDR1 SGHDT and CDR2 YYEEEE. This CDR3 comprises 16 residues. The CDR3 spells CASSLTVQQTNQPQHF. DNA for the CDR3: TGTGCCAGCAGCTTGACGGTTCAACAGACCAATCAGCCCCAGCATTTT. Using reference TRBV5-6 and TRBJ1-5 for the parts outside the CDR3, the full variable domain is DAGVTQSPTHLIKTRGQQVTLRCSPKSGHDTVSWYQQALGQGPQFIFQYYEEEERQRGNFPDRFSGHQFPNYSSELNVNALLLGDSALYLCASSLTVQQTNQPQHFGDGTRLSIL.

The chain uses TRBV10-1 and TRBJ2-7; D is unresolved. The V end was cut by 2 bases, the J end by 0 bases, with 8 bases between. Germline V gene lookup returns CDR1 WNHNN and CDR2 SYGVQD (reference sequence). The CDR3 sequence is 14 residues long. Written as DNA, the CDR3 is TGCGCCAGCAGTGAGCCAGGTAGCTCCTACGAGCAGTACTTC. Protein: CASSEPGSSYEQYF.

The genes are TRBV20-1 and TRBJ1-1, with a possible D match to TRBD1 (5 bases). V lost 3 bases and J lost 0, with 14 bases in between. Germline-derived CDR1 and CDR2 are DFQATT and SNEGSKA (reference sequence). CDR3 size: 15 residues. CDR3 sequence: CSASAFGTMNTEAFF. DNA for the CDR3: TGCAGTGCTAGTGCTTTCGGGACGATGAACACTGAAGCTTTCTTT.

The rearrangement links TRBV6-5 to TRBJ2-7; no clear D gene. Germline V gene data show CDR1 as MNHEY and CDR2 as SVGAGI. CDR3 length: 13 amino acids. The V end was cut by 6 bases, the J end by 3 bases, with 12 bases between. CDR3 coding DNA: TGTGCCAGCAGCATACAGCAGATCTACGAGCAGTACTTC. Protein: CASSIQQIYEQYF.

This chain joins TRBV11-3 and TRBJ2-1, with D possibly matching TRBD2 (5 bases). The V gene lost 5 bases and the J gene lost 10 bases, with 15 bases spanning the gap. Germline CDR1 reads SGHNT; CDR2 reads YENEEA. The CDR3 extends over 13 amino acids. The DNA of the CDR3 is TGTGCCAGCAGCCTCGACCGGGGAACCGAGCAGTTCTTC. Translating gives CASSLDRGTEQFF.

The chain employs TRBV27 and TRBJ1-2; possibly TRBD1 for D (5 bases). There are 14 residues in the CDR3. Germline CDR1 and CDR2: MNHEY and SMNVEV (reference sequence). V lost 0 bases, J lost 4 bases, and 9 bases lay in between. Here the CDR3 reads CASSLSGRIYGYTF. The CDR3 region has the DNA TGTGCCAGCAGTTTATCGGGACGGATCTATGGCTACACCTTC.

The V gene is TRBV4-3, the J gene TRBJ2-3, with 7 bases fitting TRBD1. This CDR3 comprises 16 residues. The junction had 7 bases not matched to a gene; V was cut back by 3 bases and J by 1 base. Germline assignment: CDR1 LGHNA and CDR2 YSLEER. The DNA of the CDR3 is TGCGCCAGCAGCCAGAGGGGGCGACGAGGCACAGATACGCAGTATTTT. This translates into CASSQRGRRGTDTQYF.

The chain combines TRBV5-4 with TRBJ1-6; D gene ambiguous. Germline CDR1 is SGHNT and CDR2 is YYREEE (reference sequence). This CDR3 has 15 residues. V was clipped by 4 bases and J by 3 bases, with 11 bases between them. The CDR3 nucleotides read TGTGCCAGCAGCCCGTCGTGGAGCTATAATTCACCCCTCCACTTT. The encoded protein is CASSPSWSYNSPLHF.

The gene calls are TRBV6-1 and TRBJ2-1; no firm D call. V gave up 4 bases and J gave up 0 bases, with 13 bases separating them. Germline CDR1 is MNHNS and CDR2 is SASEGT. CDR3 length equals 16 residues. The CDR3 sequence: CASSGTGESSYNEQFF. CDR3 bases: TGTGCCAGCAGTGGCACCGGTGAAAGCTCCTACAATGAGCAGTTCTTC.

The chain combines TRBV30 with TRBJ2-7; the D gene is possibly TRBD2 (6 bases). Trimming shortened V by 5 bases and J by 7 bases, and 15 bases separated the two germline ends. Looked up from germline, CDR1 is GTSNPN and CDR2 is SVGIG (reference sequence). The length of the CDR3 is 12 residues. The CDR3 DNA reads as TGTGCCTGGGCTCCCGGGGGTATAGAGCAGTACTTC. Its protein product is CAWAPGGIEQYF.

V is TRBV6-5 and J is TRBJ1-2, with unresolved D. The V and J ends lost 7 bases and 8 bases respectively, with 14 bases between them. The CDR3 is made up of 12 amino acids. The V gene's germline CDR1 is MNHEY and CDR2 SVGAGI. The CDR3 DNA follows: TGTGCCAGCACCGATGTCGTACACGGCTACACCTTC. This encodes CASTDVVHGYTF.

The V call is TRBV13, the J call TRBJ2-7, with D possibly being TRBD1 or TRBD2 (5 bases each). V gave up 5 bases and J gave up 0 bases, with 17 bases separating them. Germline V CDR1 and CDR2: PRHDT, FYEKMQ (reference sequence). This CDR3 spans 16 amino acids. The CDR3 protein is CASSLRDGPNSYEQYF. Written as DNA, the CDR3 is TGTGCCAGCAGCCTAAGGGACGGACCCAACTCCTACGAGCAGTACTTC.

The chain uses TRBV28 and TRBJ1-5, with D tentatively TRBD1 (6 bases). The CDR3 has 14 residues. V was shortened by 4 bases and J by 7 bases, with 14 bases between the two germline ends. Germline CDR1 MDHEN, CDR2 SYDVKM. In DNA, the CDR3 is TGTGCCAGCAGTTCCTTTACAGGGCGGCAGCCCCAGCATTTT. Amino acids: CASSSFTGRQPQHF.

This chain links TRBV19 with TRBJ2-7, with 7 bases fitting TRBD1. The V gene's germline CDR1 is LNHDA and CDR2 SQIVND (reference sequence). V shed 6 bases and J 3 bases; nucleotides not matched to a gene: 5. The length of the CDR3 is 13 residues. The CDR3 sequence: CASSRDSNYEQYF. CDR3 DNA: TGTGCCAGTAGCAGGGACAGCAACTACGAGCAGTACTTC.